The rows below give T cell receptor beta chains drawn from one sample of a study of CD8 T cells in ankylosing spondylitis. TCRdb re-analysed the 5' RACE reads in MiXCR, keeping a single row per CDR3 protein. This sample has approximately 240,000 distinct CDR3 sequences, with 20% to 30% found just once. The sequenced sample consisted of blood, either unsorted or a sorted T cell fraction (not recorded which). The receptor source for this set is a male donor with ankylosing spondylitis or in good health (not recorded which). The CDR3 runs from the conserved cysteine through the conserved F or W. The D gene is left open where the match is weak. The size of a clone is reported for some rows only, either as once, few or many, or as a class for expanded clones.

V	D	length	J	size	CDR3	DNA
TRBV20-1	NA	14	TRBJ1-4	NA	CSARDGGVAEKLFF	TGCAGTGCTAGAGATGGGGGGGTGGCAGAAAAACTGTTTTTT
TRBV12-3/TRBV12-4	NA	14	TRBJ2-2	many	CASSLRGITGELFF	TGTGCCAGCAGTTTAAGGGGAATCACCGGGGAGCTGTTTTTT
TRBV5-5	TRBD1	15	TRBJ2-1	NA	CASSFGDRDYNEQFF	TGTGCCAGCAGCTTTGGCGACAGGGACTACAATGAGCAGTTCTTC
TRBV5-1	TRBD1	15	TRBJ2-3	NA	CASSLQGAVADTQYF	TGCGCCAGCAGCCTACAGGGGGCGGTCGCAGATACGCAGTATTTT
TRBV20-1	NA	12	TRBJ1-6	NA	CSARGLNSPLHF	TGCAGTGCTAGGGGACTTAATTCACCCCTCCACTTT
TRBV12-3/TRBV12-4	TRBD2	15	TRBJ2-5	NA	CASSQTPGGGETQYF	TGTGCCAGCAGCCAGACCCCGGGGGGAGGGGAGACCCAGTACTTC
TRBV5-5	NA	14	TRBJ2-2	many	CASSLVRNTGELFF	TGTGCCAGCAGCTTGGTCAGGAACACCGGGGAGCTGTTTTTT
TRBV5-5	TRBD1	15	TRBJ2-7	NA	CASSLAGQGAYEQYF	TGTGCCAGCAGCTTGGCCGGACAGGGGGCTTACGAGCAGTACTTC
TRBV20-1	TRBD2	13	TRBJ2-1	few	CSAFSGDYNEQFF	TGCAGTGCCTTTAGCGGGGACTACAATGAGCAGTTCTTC
TRBV7-9	NA	16	TRBJ2-1	few	CASSLVSGALYNEQFF	TGTGCCAGCAGCTTAGTGTCGGGCGCTTTATACAATGAGCAGTTCTTC
TRBV10-3	TRBD2	13	TRBJ2-5	many	CATGGGAGETQYF	TGTGCCACTGGCGGGGGGGCAGGAGAGACCCAGTACTTC
TRBV20-1	NA	15	TRBJ2-2	few	CSARGERDDTGELFF	TGCAGTGCTAGAGGAGAAAGGGATGACACCGGGGAGCTGTTTTTT
TRBV9	NA	14	TRBJ1-1	NA	CASSLGGTNAEAFF	TGTGCCAGCAGCCTAGGGGGTACCAACGCTGAAGCTTTCTTT
TRBV7-3	TRBD2	15	TRBJ2-7	NA	CASSLSSGGAYEQYF	TGTGCCAGCAGCTTATCTAGCGGGGGGGCCTACGAGCAGTACTTC
TRBV28	TRBD1	16	TRBJ2-4	NA	CASSLRSGGAKNIQYF	TGTGCCAGCAGTTTACGTTCAGGGGGAGCCAAAAACATTCAGTACTTC
TRBV20-1	TRBD2	15	TRBJ2-7	few	CSARDMASSGGDTYF	TGCAGTGCTAGAGATATGGCGTCTAGCGGGGGGGACACGTACTTC
TRBV5-4	NA	14	TRBJ1-1	NA	CASSLPGSDTEAFF	TGTGCCAGCAGCTTGCCAGGGTCGGACACTGAAGCTTTCTTT
TRBV3-1	NA	15	TRBJ2-5	NA	CASSQGERGGETQYF	TGTGCCAGCAGCCAAGGGGAAAGGGGCGGGGAGACCCAGTACTTC
TRBV7-2	TRBD2	15	TRBJ2-5	many	CASSLVAAGEETQYF	TGTGCCAGCAGCTTAGTGGCAGCGGGGGAAGAGACCCAGTACTTC
TRBV18	TRBD2	15	TRBJ2-7	many	CASSPGLGINYEQYF	TGTGCCAGCTCACCGGGACTAGGGATAAACTACGAGCAGTACTTC
TRBV12-3/TRBV12-4	NA	14	TRBJ1-6	many	CASSLWRLNSPLHF	TGTGCCAGCAGCCTGTGGAGGTTGAATTCACCCCTCCACTTT
TRBV12-3/TRBV12-4	NA	12	TRBJ2-7	NA	CASSSRSYEQYF	TGTGCCAGCAGTTCCCGATCCTACGAGCAGTACTTC
TRBV20-1	NA	16	TRBJ2-1	few	CSATIKKGGTYNEQFF	TGCAGTGCAACCATTAAAAAGGGGGGGACCTACAATGAGCAGTTCTTC
TRBV20-1	NA	11	TRBJ2-3	many	CSAAQSDTQYF	TGCAGTGCTGCCCAGTCAGATACGCAGTATTTT
TRBV29-1	TRBD2	15	TRBJ2-3	few	CSVTGLAGVTDTQYF	TGCAGCGTTACGGGACTAGCGGGGGTCACAGATACGCAGTATTTT
TRBV20-1	NA	14	TRBJ2-5	few	CSAAPGRYQETQYF	TGCAGTGCTGCTCCGGGACGCTACCAAGAGACCCAGTACTTC
TRBV29-1	NA	12	TRBJ2-7	NA	CSVAGVSYEQYF	TGCAGCGTTGCAGGGGTCTCCTACGAGCAGTACTTC
TRBV19	TRBD1	14	TRBJ2-5	many	CASSIATGQETQYF	TGTGCCAGTAGTATCGCGACAGGGCAAGAGACCCAGTACTTC
TRBV4-1	NA	13	TRBJ2-7	many	CASSQAGGNEQYF	TGCGCCAGCAGCCAAGCAGGGGGGAACGAGCAGTACTTC
TRBV20-1	NA	17	TRBJ2-3	NA	CSARDPAPRGVPDTQYF	TGCAGTGCTAGAGATCCCGCACCGAGGGGGGTCCCAGATACGCAGTATTTT
TRBV29-1	NA	14	TRBJ2-3	NA	CSALGGRGTDTQYF	TGCAGCGCCCTTGGGGGCAGGGGCACAGATACGCAGTATTTT
TRBV6-1	TRBD2	19	TRBJ2-3	few	CASSAKPPGTSRGTDTQYF	TGTGCCAGCAGTGCTAAACCACCCGGGACTAGCCGAGGCACAGATACGCAGTATTTT
TRBV20-1	NA	11	TRBJ1-4	NA	CSARGDEKLFF	TGCAGTGCTAGAGGCGATGAAAAACTGTTTTTT
TRBV7-9	TRBD1	14	TRBJ2-7	once	CASSLGQISYEQYF	TGTGCCAGCAGCCTGGGACAGATCTCCTACGAGCAGTACTTC
TRBV10-3	TRBD1	16	TRBJ2-3	many	CAISELGQGPADTQYF	TGTGCCATCAGTGAGTTGGGACAGGGTCCCGCAGATACGCAGTATTTT
TRBV12-3/TRBV12-4	NA	15	TRBJ2-3	once	CASSLARGRADTQYF	TGTGCCAGCAGTTTAGCCAGGGGAAGAGCAGATACGCAGTATTTT
TRBV6-5	TRBD2	17	TRBJ2-7	NA	CASSYQGPRGGLNEQYF	TGTGCCAGCAGTTACCAGGGCCCGCGGGGGGGCCTTAACGAGCAGTACTTC
TRBV12-3/TRBV12-4	NA	14	TRBJ2-7	few	CASSRRGETYEQYF	TGTGCCAGCTCCCGTCGAGGGGAAACCTACGAGCAGTACTTC
TRBV20-1	TRBD2	15	TRBJ2-7	NA	CSASPGGRDMYEQYF	TGCAGTGCTAGTCCGGGGGGGCGTGACATGTACGAGCAGTACTTC
TRBV20-1	NA	15	TRBJ2-3	many	CSAREATGTTDTQYF	TGCAGTGCTAGAGAAGCGACAGGCACCACAGATACGCAGTATTTT
TRBV29-1	NA	15	TRBJ2-3	few	CSVIPQGGNTDTQYF	TGCAGCGTGATCCCACAGGGGGGGAACACAGATACGCAGTATTTT
TRBV28	TRBD2	16	TRBJ2-5	many	CASSSSRAGGQETQYF	TGTGCCAGCAGCTCTTCGAGAGCGGGGGGCCAAGAGACCCAGTACTTC
TRBV6-5	NA	12	TRBJ2-5	many	CASSRKGRTQYF	TGTGCCAGCAGTCGAAAGGGGAGGACCCAGTACTTC
TRBV15	NA	14	TRBJ1-6	NA	CATSRDRTESPLHF	TGTGCCACCAGCAGAGATCGGACAGAGTCACCCCTCCACTTT
TRBV29-1	TRBD1	13	TRBJ2-7	NA	CSVVGQGGDEQYF	TGCAGCGTTGTCGGACAGGGGGGCGACGAGCAGTACTTC
TRBV20-1	TRBD1	14	TRBJ2-3	once	CSVTGGVGTDTQYF	TGCAGTGTAACAGGGGGCGTCGGGACAGATACGCAGTATTTT